The TCR beta chain described here comes from a study of T cells in localized non-small cell lung cancer. Some clones are missing from TCRdb's copy, which holds only in-frame ones; the method was immunoSEQ multiplex PCR. The profile shows about 72,000 clones, roughly four fifths of them singletons. V lost 5 bases and J 5 bases, leaving 15 bases between the germline ends. This CDR3 spans 14 amino acids. Looked up from germline, CDR1 is MNHNS and CDR2 is SASEGT. This chain joins TRBV6-1 and TRBJ1-1; no definite D call. Sequencing used peripheral blood, obtained before any cancer treatment. This clonotype originated in a female donor older than 55 with stage I lung adenocarcinoma. The CDR3 here is CASSKGDGWTEAFF. The DNA of the CDR3 is TGTGCCAGCAGTAAGGGTGACGGGTGGACTGAAGCTTTCTTT.